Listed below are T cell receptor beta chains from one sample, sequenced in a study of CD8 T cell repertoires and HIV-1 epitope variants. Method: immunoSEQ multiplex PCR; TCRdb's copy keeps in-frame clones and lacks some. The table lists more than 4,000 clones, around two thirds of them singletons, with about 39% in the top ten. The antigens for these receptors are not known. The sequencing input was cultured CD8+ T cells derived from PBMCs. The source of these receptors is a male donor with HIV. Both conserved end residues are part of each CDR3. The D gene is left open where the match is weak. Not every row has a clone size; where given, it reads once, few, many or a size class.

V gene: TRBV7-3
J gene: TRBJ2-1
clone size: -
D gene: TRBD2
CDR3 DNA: TGTGCCAGCAGTTATACTAGCGGGGGGGACAATGAGCAGTTCTTC
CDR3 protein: CASSYTSGGDNEQFF

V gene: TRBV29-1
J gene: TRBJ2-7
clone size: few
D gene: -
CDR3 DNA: TGCAGCGTTGAAGCGGCGGACTCAAACTCCTACGAGCAGTACTTC
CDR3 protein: CSVEAADSNSYEQYF

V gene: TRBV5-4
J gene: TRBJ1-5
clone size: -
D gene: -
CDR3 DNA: TGTGCCAGCAGCTTGGACAATCAGCCCCAGCATTTT
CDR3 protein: CASSLDNQPQHF

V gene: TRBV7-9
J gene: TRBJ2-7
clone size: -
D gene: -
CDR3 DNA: TGTGCCAGCAGTTCAGATGTCTCGGCCTACGAGCAGTACTTC
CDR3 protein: CASSSDVSAYEQYF

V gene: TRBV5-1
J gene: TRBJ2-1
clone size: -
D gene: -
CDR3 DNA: TGCGCCAGCAGCTTGGCCCAGTTGTCAAATGAGCAGTTCTTC
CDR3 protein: CASSLAQLSNEQFF

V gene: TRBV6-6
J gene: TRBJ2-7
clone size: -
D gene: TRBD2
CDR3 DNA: TGTGCCAGCAGTACTAGCGGGGGGAACTACGAGCAGTACTTC
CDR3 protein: CASSTSGGNYEQYF

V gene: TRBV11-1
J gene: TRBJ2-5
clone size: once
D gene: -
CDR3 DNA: TGTGCCAGCAGCTTAGAAGATGAAGAGACCCAGTACTTC
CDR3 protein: CASSLEDEETQYF

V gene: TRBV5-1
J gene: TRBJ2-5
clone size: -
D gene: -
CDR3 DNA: TGCGCCAGCAGCGAGGGACGGAGTAGTTGGGAGACCCAGTACTTC
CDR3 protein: CASSEGRSSWETQYF

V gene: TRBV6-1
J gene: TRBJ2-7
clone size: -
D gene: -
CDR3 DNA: TGTGCCAGCAGTGATCTGCCCCCTCCCTACGAGCAGTACTTC
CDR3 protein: CASSDLPPPYEQYF

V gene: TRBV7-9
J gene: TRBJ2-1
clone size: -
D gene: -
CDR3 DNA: TGTGCCAGCAGCCCCACCGGGGGTGAGCAGTTCTTC
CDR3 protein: CASSPTGGEQFF

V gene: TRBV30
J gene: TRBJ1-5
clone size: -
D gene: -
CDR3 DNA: TGTGCCTGGAGTGGTCACAGGGTCGAGAATCAGCCCCAGCATTTT
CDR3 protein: CAWSGHRVENQPQHF

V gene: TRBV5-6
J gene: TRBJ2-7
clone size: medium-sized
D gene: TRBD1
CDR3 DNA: TGTGCCAGCAGCTGGCAGTCGACCAGGGGGCTATACGAGCAGTACTTC
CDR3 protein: CASSWQSTRGLYEQYF

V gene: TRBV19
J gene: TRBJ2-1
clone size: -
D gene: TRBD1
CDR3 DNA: TGTGCCAGTAGTATCTCAGGGGGCGTTGAGCAGTTCTTC
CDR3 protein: CASSISGGVEQFF

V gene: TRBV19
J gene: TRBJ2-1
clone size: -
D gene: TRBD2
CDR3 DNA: TGTGCCAGTAGTTTCGTAGCGGGAGAGCAGTTCTTC
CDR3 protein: CASSFVAGEQFF

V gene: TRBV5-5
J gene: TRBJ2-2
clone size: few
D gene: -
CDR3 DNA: TGTGCCAGCAGCTTTGAGACCTCTTCCAAGGGGGAGCTGTTTTTT
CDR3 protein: CASSFETSSKGELFF

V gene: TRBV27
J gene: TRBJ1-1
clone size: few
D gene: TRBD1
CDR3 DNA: TGTGCCAGCAGTACAAGGACAGGGGGCACTGAAGCTTTCTTT
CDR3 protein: CASSTRTGGTEAFF

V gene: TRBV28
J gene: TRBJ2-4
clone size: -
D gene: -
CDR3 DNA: TGTGCCAGCAGTTGGGCAACAGAATTGAACATTCAGTACTTC
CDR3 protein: CASSWATELNIQYF

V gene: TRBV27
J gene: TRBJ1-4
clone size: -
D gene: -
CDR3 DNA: TGTGCCAGCAGTCCTAACAAAGCTGGGGAAGGAGAAAAACTGTTTTTT
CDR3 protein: CASSPNKAGEGEKLFF

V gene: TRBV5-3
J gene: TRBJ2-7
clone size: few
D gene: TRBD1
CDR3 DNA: TGTGCCAGAAGCTTGGGACAGGGCCTGACCTACGAGCAGTACTTC
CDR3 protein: CARSLGQGLTYEQYF

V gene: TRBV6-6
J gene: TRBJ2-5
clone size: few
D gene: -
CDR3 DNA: TGTGCCAGCAGCCCCGAGGGCGGAGAGACCCAGTACTTC
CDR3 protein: CASSPEGGETQYF

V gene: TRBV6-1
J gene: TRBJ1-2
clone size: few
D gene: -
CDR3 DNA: TGTGCCAGTTCGCGGGGAGGGGATTCGCCCTTGGGCTACACCTTC
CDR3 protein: CASSRGGDSPLGYTF

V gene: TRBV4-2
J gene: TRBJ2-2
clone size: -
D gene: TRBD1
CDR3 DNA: TGTGCCAGCAGCCCGGACAGGGGGCCCGGGGAGCTGTTTTTT
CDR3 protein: CASSPDRGPGELFF

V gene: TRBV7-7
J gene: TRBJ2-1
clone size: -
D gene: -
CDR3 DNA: TGTGCCAGCAGCCCTCAGGGTGGCTACAATGAGCAGTTCTTC
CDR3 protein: CASSPQGGYNEQFF

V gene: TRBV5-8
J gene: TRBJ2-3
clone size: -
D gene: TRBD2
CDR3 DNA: TGTGCCAGCAGCCCCACTAGCGGGAAAGATACAGATACGCAGTATTTT
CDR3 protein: CASSPTSGKDTDTQYF

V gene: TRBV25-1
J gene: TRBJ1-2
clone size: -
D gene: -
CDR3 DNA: TGTGCCAGCAGTGAATACCCGCCAGGGGATGGCTACACCTTC
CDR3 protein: CASSEYPPGDGYTF

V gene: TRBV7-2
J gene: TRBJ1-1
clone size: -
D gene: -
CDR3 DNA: TGTGCCAGCAGCTTAAGGGACACAGTGCTGAACACTGAAGCTTTCTTT
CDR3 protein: CASSLRDTVLNTEAFF

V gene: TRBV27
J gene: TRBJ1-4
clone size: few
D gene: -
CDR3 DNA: TGTGCCAGCAGTCCTTGGACAGATGAGGATGAAAAACTGTTTTTT
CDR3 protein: CASSPWTDEDEKLFF

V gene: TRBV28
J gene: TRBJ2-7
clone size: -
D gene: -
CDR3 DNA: TGTGCCAGCAGTGTATCCTCCGGGACGGTGTCCTACGAGCAGTACTTC
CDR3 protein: CASSVSSGTVSYEQYF

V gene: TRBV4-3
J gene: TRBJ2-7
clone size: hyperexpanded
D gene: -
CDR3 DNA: TGCGCCAGCAGCCAAGAGCCGGGAGCGGGCGCCCTGAGCTCCTACGAGCAGTACTTC
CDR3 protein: CASSQEPGAGALSSYEQYF

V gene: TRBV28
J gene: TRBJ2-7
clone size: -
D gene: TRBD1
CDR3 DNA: TGTGCCAGCAGCTTGACAGGGGCCTACGAGCAGTACTTC
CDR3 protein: CASSLTGAYEQYF

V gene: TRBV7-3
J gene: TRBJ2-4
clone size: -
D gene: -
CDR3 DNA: TGTGCCAGCAGCCCCCAGGGGGGAAACATTCAGTACTTC
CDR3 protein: CASSPQGGNIQYF

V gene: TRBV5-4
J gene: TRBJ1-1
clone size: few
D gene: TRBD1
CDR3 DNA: TGTGCCAGCAGCTTGAGGGACAGGGGGCCCACTGAAGCTTTCTTT
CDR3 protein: CASSLRDRGPTEAFF

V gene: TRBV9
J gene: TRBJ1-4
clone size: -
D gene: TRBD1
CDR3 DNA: TGTGCCAGCAGCCCCAGGGACAGGGGGCGTTCTAATGAAAAACTGTTTTTT
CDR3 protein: CASSPRDRGRSNEKLFF

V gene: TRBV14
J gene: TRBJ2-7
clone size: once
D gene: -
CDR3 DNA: TGTGCCAGCAGCCAAGGTCAGGGTGGCTACGAGCAGTACTTC
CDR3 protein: CASSQGQGGYEQYF

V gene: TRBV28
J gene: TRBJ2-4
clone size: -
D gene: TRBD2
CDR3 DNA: TGTGCCAGCAGTTCCGTGGGGGGGGAGAACATTCAGTACTTC
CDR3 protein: CASSSVGGENIQYF